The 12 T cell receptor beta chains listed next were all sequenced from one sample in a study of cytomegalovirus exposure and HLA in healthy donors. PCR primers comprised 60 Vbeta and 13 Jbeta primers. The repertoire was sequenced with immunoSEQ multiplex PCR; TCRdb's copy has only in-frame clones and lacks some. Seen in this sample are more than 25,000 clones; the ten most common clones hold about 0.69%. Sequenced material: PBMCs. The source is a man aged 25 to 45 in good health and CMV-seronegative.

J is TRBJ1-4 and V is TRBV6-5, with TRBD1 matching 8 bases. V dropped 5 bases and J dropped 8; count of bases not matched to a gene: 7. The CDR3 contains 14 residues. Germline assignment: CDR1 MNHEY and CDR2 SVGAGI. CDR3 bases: TGTGCCAGCAGTATGGACAGGGAAAGCGAAAAACTGTTTTTT. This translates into CASSMDRESEKLFF.

The CDR3 nucleotides are TGTGCCAGCTCACCTTCGATATTGACAGGGTCCCACGAGCAGTACTTC. It encodes CASSPSILTGSHEQYF. This chain uses TRBV18 with TRBJ2-7, with TRBD1 matching 7 bases. Germline V lookup: CDR1 KGHSH, CDR2 LQKENI. V trimming: 3 bases; J trimming: 5 bases; junction bases outside the gene matches: 13. The CDR3 runs to 16 residues. The full variable domain, its missing parts supplied by reference TRBV18 and TRBJ2-7, is NAGVMQNPRHLVRRRGQEARLRCSPMKGHSHVYWYRQLPEEGLKFMVYLQKENIIDESGMPKERFSAEFPKEGPSILRIQQVVRGDSAAYFCASSPSILTGSHEQYFGPGTRLTVT.

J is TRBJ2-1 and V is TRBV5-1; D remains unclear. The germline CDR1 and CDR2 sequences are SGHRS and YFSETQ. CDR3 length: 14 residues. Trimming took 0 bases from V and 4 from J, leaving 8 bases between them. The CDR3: CASSLASGYNEQFF. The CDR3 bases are TGCGCCAGCAGCTTGGCGTCCGGGTACAATGAGCAGTTCTTC.

CDR3 in amino acids: CASSLGDREQYF. In DNA, the CDR3 is TGTGCCAGCAGCTTAGGAGACAGGGAGCAGTACTTC. The chain recombines TRBV7-9 with TRBJ2-7; tentatively, D is TRBD1 (6 bases). V was shortened by 1 base and J by 7 bases, with 8 bases between the two germline ends. Germline-derived CDR1 and CDR2 are SEHNR and FQNEAQ (reference sequence). There are 12 residues in the CDR3. The full variable domain, rest sourced from reference TRBV7-9 and TRBJ2-7, is DTGVSQNPRHKITKRGQNVTFRCDPISEHNRLYWYRQTLGQGPEFLTYFQNEAQLEKSRLLSDRFSAERPKGSFSTLEIQRTEQGDSAMYLCASSLGDREQYFGPGTRLTVT.

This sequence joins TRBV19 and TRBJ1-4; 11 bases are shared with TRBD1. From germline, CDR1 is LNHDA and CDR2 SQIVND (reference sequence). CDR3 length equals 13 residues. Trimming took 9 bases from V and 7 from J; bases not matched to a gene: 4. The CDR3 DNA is TGTGCCAGCGGGACAGGGGGTGGTGAAAAACTGTTTTTT. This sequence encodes CASGTGGGEKLFF.

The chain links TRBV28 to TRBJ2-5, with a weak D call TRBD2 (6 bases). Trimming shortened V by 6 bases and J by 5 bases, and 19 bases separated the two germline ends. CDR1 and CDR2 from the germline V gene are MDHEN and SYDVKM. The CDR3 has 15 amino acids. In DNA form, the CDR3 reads TGTGCCAGCAGCCAAGCCGGGGGAGCCTTCGAGACCCAGTACTTC. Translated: CASSQAGGAFETQYF.

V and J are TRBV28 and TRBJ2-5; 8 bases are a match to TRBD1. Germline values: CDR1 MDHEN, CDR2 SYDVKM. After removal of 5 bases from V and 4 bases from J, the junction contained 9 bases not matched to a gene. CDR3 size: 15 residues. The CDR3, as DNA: TGTGCCAGCAGTCAAAACTCAGGGGGCGCAGAGACCCAGTACTTC. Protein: CASSQNSGGAETQYF.

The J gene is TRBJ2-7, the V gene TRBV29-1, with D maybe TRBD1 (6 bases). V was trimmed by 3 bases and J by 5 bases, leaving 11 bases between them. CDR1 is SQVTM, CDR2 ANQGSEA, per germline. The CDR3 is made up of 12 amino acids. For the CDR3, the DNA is TGCAGCGTTGACTCAGGGGCGCACGAGCAGTACTTC. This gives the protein CSVDSGAHEQYF.

The CDR3 nucleotides read TGTGCCAGCAGTTCGACAGGGTCTGGGGCCAACGTCCTGACTTTC. It is translated as CASSSTGSGANVLTF. The chain couples TRBV27 to TRBJ2-6; 7 nucleotides agree with TRBD1. CDR1 is MNHEY, CDR2 SMNVEV, per germline (reference sequence). The J segment lost 1 base and the V segment lost 4 bases, leaving 1 base of the junction unmatched. This CDR3 contains 15 residues.

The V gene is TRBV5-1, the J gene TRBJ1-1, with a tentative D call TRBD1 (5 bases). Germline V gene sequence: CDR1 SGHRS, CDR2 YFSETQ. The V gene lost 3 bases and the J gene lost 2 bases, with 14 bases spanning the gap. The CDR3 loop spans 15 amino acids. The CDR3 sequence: CASSWELTANTEAFF. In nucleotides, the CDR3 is TGCGCCAGCAGCTGGGAACTGACAGCCAACACTGAAGCTTTCTTT.

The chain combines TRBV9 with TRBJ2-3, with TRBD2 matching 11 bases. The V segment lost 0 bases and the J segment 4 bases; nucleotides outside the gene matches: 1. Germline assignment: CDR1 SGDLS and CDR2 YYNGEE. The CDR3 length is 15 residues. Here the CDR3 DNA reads TGTGCCAGCAGCGTAGTAGCGGGGGGGGCAGATACGCAGTATTTT. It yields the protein CASSVVAGGADTQYF.

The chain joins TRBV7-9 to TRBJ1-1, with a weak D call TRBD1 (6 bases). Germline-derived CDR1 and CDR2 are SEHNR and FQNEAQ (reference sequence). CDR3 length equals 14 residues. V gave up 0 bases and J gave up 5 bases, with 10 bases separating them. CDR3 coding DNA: TGTGCCAGCAGCTTAGCGCAGGGGAGAACTGAAGCTTTCTTT. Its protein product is CASSLAQGRTEAFF. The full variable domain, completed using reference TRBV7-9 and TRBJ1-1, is DTGVSQNPRHKITKRGQNVTFRCDPISEHNRLYWYRQTLGQGPEFLTYFQNEAQLEKSRLLSDRFSAERPKGSFSTLEIQRTEQGDSAMYLCASSLAQGRTEAFFGQGTRLTVV.